This section outlines one TCR beta chain sequence together with its context. This sample was taken from a study of blood T cells in healthy people across ages. A second about 7 to 11 cycle PCR used barcoded and J-beta primers. Each CDR3 protein is one row after TCRdb ran MiXCR on the 5' RACE reads. The sample gives fewer than 2 million distinct CDR3 sequences, about 39% of which show up once; about 23% is in the top ten. The CDR3 is 13 amino acids. The J segment lost 2 bases and the V segment lost 8 bases, leaving 3 bases of the junction unmatched. The germline V gene encodes CDR1 KGHDR and CDR2 SFDVKD.

The chain combines TRBV24-1 with TRBJ1-1, with 8 bases fitting TRBD1. The TCR comes from a human donor in good health. Source material: blood. In nucleotides, the CDR3 is TGTGCCACCAAACAGGGGGGAAACACTGAAGCTTTCTTT. Its translation: CATKQGGNTEAFF.